These T cell receptor beta chains were read from a single sample in a study of cytomegalovirus exposure and HLA in healthy donors. Clones were sequenced by immunoSEQ multiplex PCR, and TCRdb holds only the in-frame ones, with some missing. The profile shows some 120,000 clones, around nine tenths of them singletons. Sample: PBMCs. These receptor sequences come from a woman between 18 and 29 years old in good health and CMV-seronegative. CDR3s leave out the opening cysteine and the closing phenylalanine or tryptophan. Fields, in order: CDR3 protein, J gene, V gene.

CDR3: ASSYRERNTEAF
J: TRBJ1-1
V: TRBV6-5

CDR3: ASRGTGKFYEQY
J: TRBJ2-7
V: TRBV6-5

CDR3: ASSLDGTGVYEQY
J: TRBJ2-7
V: TRBV5-1

CDR3: ASQTSGGVTDTQY
J: TRBJ2-3
V: TRBV28

CDR3: SVRPGNEAF
J: TRBJ1-1
V: TRBV29-1

CDR3: ASSQGTEAF
J: TRBJ1-1
V: TRBV4-2

CDR3: ASSFPTVFPRVTQY
J: TRBJ2-5
V: TRBV7-8

CDR3: ASSARQGRLYEQY
J: TRBJ2-7
V: TRBV7-9

CDR3: ASSSQLAGGRLIT
J: TRBJ1-2
V: TRBV7-9

CDR3: ASSREPGLAVNEQF
J: TRBJ2-1
V: TRBV7-8

CDR3: ASSPRAGVITDTQY
J: TRBJ2-3
V: TRBV2

CDR3: ASSQGPGRTETYEQY
J: TRBJ2-7
V: TRBV4-1

CDR3: ASSLTDTGANVLT
J: TRBJ2-6
V: TRBV5-5

CDR3: ASSFSGRHPRGEQF
J: TRBJ2-1
V: TRBV13

CDR3: AISEGVRGNQPQH
J: TRBJ1-5
V: TRBV10-3

CDR3: ASSVRQGGTDTQY
J: TRBJ2-3
V: TRBV9

CDR3: ASSPPLGTGDENYGYT
J: TRBJ1-2
V: TRBV5-1

CDR3: ASTLTGAGSTGSIYEQY
J: TRBJ2-7
V: TRBV27